Listed below are T cell receptor beta chains from one sample, sequenced in a study of blood T cell repertoires in COVID-19. Measured with immunoSEQ multiplex PCR; TCRdb has only the in-frame clones, and not every one. The table records 100,000 to 150,000 clones, roughly four fifths of them present only once. Sequencing was done on a sample of peripheral blood. Receptor source: a human donor in a cohort sampled during active COVID-19. CDR3s include the opening cysteine and the closing phenylalanine or tryptophan. A D gene is named only where the DNA matches it firmly. The size entry is marked missing in some rows and otherwise reads once, few, many or a size class.

d_gene	v_gene	j_gene	abundance	CDR3aa	CDR3nt
-	TRBV14	TRBJ2-7	-	CASSPMTPDRPYEQYF	TGTGCCAGCAGCCCTATGACCCCCGACAGGCCCTACGAGCAGTACTTC
TRBD1	TRBV6-4	TRBJ1-1	many	CASSDTGQLNTEAFF	TGTGCCAGCAGTGACACGGGACAGTTAAACACTGAAGCTTTCTTT
-	TRBV6-1	TRBJ2-7	few	CASSDPGNEQYF	TGTGCCAGCAGTGATCCGGGTAACGAGCAGTACTTC
-	TRBV4-2	TRBJ2-5	-	CASSQELSLGTWETQYF	TGTGCCAGCAGCCAAGAACTTTCGCTGGGCACTTGGGAGACCCAGTACTTC
-	TRBV12-3/TRBV12-4	TRBJ1-1	once	CASSLQGITEAFF	TGTGCCAGCAGTCTACAGGGAATCACTGAAGCTTTCTTT
-	TRBV11-3	TRBJ2-1	-	CASTPPGVHEQFF	TGTGCCAGCACGCCTCCGGGAGTCCATGAGCAGTTCTTC
-	TRBV12-3/TRBV12-4	TRBJ2-7	few	CASSKKQGYEQYF	TGTGCCAGCAGTAAAAAACAGGGCTACGAGCAGTACTTC
-	TRBV6-5	TRBJ2-1	-	CASSILGGIYNEQFF	TGTGCCAGCAGTATTCTTGGGGGGATATACAATGAGCAGTTCTTC
TRBD1	TRBV30	TRBJ2-6	few	CASTKEGQGAPSGANVLTF	TGTGCCTCCACAAAGGAGGGACAGGGGGCCCCCTCGGGGGCCAACGTCCTGACTTTC
TRBD2	TRBV11-3	TRBJ2-3	-	CASSSPVAGGGADTQYF	TGTGCCAGCAGCTCACCAGTAGCGGGAGGAGGGGCAGATACGCAGTATTTT
-	TRBV12-3/TRBV12-4	TRBJ2-7	-	CASGPRYEQYF	TGTGCCAGCGGCCCCCGCTACGAGCAGTACTTC
TRBD2	TRBV7-9	TRBJ2-7	-	CASSWGSGIQVEQYF	TGTGCCAGCAGCTGGGGTAGCGGGATACAGGTCGAGCAGTACTTC
-	TRBV2	TRBJ2-7	-	CASSLTEQYF	TGTGCCAGCAGTCTGACAGAGCAGTACTTC
TRBD1	TRBV5-4	TRBJ2-7	once	CASSPGQGSYEQYF	TGTGCCAGCAGCCCTGGACAGGGCTCCTACGAGCAGTACTTC
-	TRBV9	TRBJ1-4	-	CASSPAGQGSNEKLFF	TGTGCCAGCAGCCCAGCAGGGCAGGGCTCTAATGAAAAACTGTTTTTT
-	TRBV20-1	TRBJ2-7	-	CSARFHEQYF	TGCAGTGCCCGGTTCCACGAGCAGTACTTC
-	TRBV10-3	TRBJ1-5	-	CATMAGAISNQPQHF	TGTGCCACGATGGCAGGGGCAATTAGCAATCAGCCCCAGCATTTT
TRBD2	TRBV10-3	TRBJ2-3	-	CAISGLAGTTDTQYF	TGTGCCATCAGTGGACTAGCGGGGACCACAGATACGCAGTATTTT
TRBD1	TRBV7-9	TRBJ1-3	-	CASSPGTGRGNTIYF	TGTGCCAGCAGCCCGGGGACAGGTCGGGGAAACACCATATATTTT
TRBD1	TRBV5-4	TRBJ1-2	-	CASSLGTGEDGYTF	TGTGCCAGCAGCTTGGGGACAGGGGAAGACGGCTACACCTTC
-	TRBV6-5	TRBJ1-1	once	CASSYRATGRTEAFF	TGTGCCAGCAGTTACAGGGCGACAGGTCGCACTGAAGCTTTCTTT
TRBD1	TRBV7-9	TRBJ2-7	-	CASSLVRTGGGGDEQYF	TGTGCCAGCAGCTTAGTTAGGACAGGGGGCGGAGGTGACGAGCAGTACTTC
TRBD2	TRBV9	TRBJ2-7	-	CASSVGQGGTYEQYF	TGTGCCAGCAGCGTAGGGCAGGGAGGGACGTACGAGCAGTACTTC
-	TRBV6-6	TRBJ1-5	-	CAAGELSSNQPQHF	TGTGCCGCCGGAGAGCTGAGTAGCAATCAGCCCCAGCATTTT
-	TRBV21-1	TRBJ2-6	-	CASSPPGGFTGANVLTF	TGTGCCAGCAGCCCCCCGGGGGGTTTCACTGGGGCCAACGTCCTGACTTTC
TRBD2	TRBV6-5	TRBJ2-7	-	CASSPPERGTYEQYF	TGTGCCAGCAGTCCCCCGGAGCGGGGGACCTACGAGCAGTACTTC
TRBD2	TRBV5-1	TRBJ2-5	-	CASRATSGQETQYF	TGCGCCAGCAGGGCAACTAGCGGCCAAGAGACCCAGTACTTC
TRBD1	TRBV13	TRBJ2-7	once	CASSRRTGRAYEQYF	TGTGCCAGCAGCAGACGGACAGGGCGGGCCTACGAGCAGTACTTC
-	TRBV18	TRBJ1-5	-	CASSPRRDSNQPQHF	TGTGCCAGCTCACCCCGACGGGATAGCAATCAGCCCCAGCATTTT
-	TRBV5-1	TRBJ1-2	-	CASSLRDTANYGYTF	TGCGCCAGCAGCCTACGGGACACCGCTAACTATGGCTACACCTTC
-	TRBV7-8	TRBJ2-7	-	CASSPDPRGHEQYF	TGTGCCAGCAGCCCCGACCCGCGAGGGCACGAGCAGTACTTC
-	TRBV5-4	TRBJ2-7	many	CASSLARSYEQYF	TGTGCCAGCAGCTTGGCACGGTCCTACGAGCAGTACTTC
-	TRBV27	TRBJ1-3	-	CASRRGGSGNTIYF	TGTGCCAGCAGAAGGGGGGGATCTGGAAACACCATATATTTT
-	TRBV12-3/TRBV12-4	TRBJ1-5	-	CASSLKQLGPQHF	TGTGCCAGCAGCCTCAAGCAACTCGGGCCCCAGCATTTT
TRBD2	TRBV27	TRBJ2-7	-	CASSLAGGPYERYF	TGTGCCAGCAGTTTAGCGGGAGGGCCCTACGAGCGGTACTTC
-	TRBV5-1	TRBJ1-1	many	CASSLRSGANTEAFF	TGCGCCAGCAGCTTGAGGTCAGGGGCGAACACTGAAGCTTTCTTT
-	TRBV30	TRBJ2-7	few	CAWASLRGYEQYF	TGTGCCTGGGCCTCTCTCAGGGGCTACGAGCAGTACTTC
-	TRBV27	TRBJ2-7	once	CASRLRGTAYEQYF	TGTGCCAGCAGACTCCGGGGAACAGCCTACGAGCAGTACTTC